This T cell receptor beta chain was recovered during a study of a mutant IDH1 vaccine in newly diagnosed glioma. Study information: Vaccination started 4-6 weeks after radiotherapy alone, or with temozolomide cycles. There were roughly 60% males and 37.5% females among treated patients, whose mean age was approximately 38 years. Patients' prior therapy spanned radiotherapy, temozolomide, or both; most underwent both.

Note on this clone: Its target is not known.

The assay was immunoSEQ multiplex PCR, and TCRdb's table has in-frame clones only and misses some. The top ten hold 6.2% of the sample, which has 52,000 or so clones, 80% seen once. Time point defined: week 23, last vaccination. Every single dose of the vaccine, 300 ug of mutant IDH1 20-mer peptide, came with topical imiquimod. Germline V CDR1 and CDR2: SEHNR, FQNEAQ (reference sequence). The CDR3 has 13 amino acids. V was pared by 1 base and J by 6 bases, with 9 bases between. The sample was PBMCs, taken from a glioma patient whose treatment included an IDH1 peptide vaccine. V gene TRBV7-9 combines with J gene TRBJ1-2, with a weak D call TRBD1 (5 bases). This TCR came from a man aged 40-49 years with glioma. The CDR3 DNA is TGTGCCAGCAGCTTAGTACGGGGGGATGGCTACACCTTC. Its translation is CASSLVRGDGYTF. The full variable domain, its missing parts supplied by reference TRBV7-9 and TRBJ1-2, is DTGVSQNPRHKITKRGQNVTFRCDPISEHNRLYWYRQTLGQGPEFLTYFQNEAQLEKSRLLSDRFSAERPKGSFSTLEIQRTEQGDSAMYLCASSLVRGDGYTFGSGTRLTVV.